What follows is one T cell receptor beta chain and its context. The target antigen is unknown. This CDR3 has 16 amino acids. Deletions cut 1 base from V and 6 bases from J, with 18 bases between. Germline V gene sequence: CDR1 WSHSY, CDR2 SAAADI. This entry belongs to a study of blood T cells in healthy people across ages. Findings and limits, study-wide: Whereas aged donors had fewer naive CD4+ cells, long-lived donors had more of them and higher diversity.

PCR was performed a second time for about 7 to 12 cycles using a sample-barcoded 5' primer and a J-beta primer mix. TCRdb recomputed calls from the 5' RACE reads with MiXCR, one row per CDR3 protein. The table includes approximately 690,000 distinct CDR3 sequences, roughly three fifths detected once. The sequence was obtained from a man aged 55 to 70 in good health. Specimen: blood. The chain is built from TRBV10-2 and TRBJ1-2; D is ambiguous. The CDR3 DNA follows: TGCGCCAGCAGTGAGTACGGGGTACAGCGACAAGATGGCTACACCTTC. It specifies CASSEYGVQRQDGYTF.